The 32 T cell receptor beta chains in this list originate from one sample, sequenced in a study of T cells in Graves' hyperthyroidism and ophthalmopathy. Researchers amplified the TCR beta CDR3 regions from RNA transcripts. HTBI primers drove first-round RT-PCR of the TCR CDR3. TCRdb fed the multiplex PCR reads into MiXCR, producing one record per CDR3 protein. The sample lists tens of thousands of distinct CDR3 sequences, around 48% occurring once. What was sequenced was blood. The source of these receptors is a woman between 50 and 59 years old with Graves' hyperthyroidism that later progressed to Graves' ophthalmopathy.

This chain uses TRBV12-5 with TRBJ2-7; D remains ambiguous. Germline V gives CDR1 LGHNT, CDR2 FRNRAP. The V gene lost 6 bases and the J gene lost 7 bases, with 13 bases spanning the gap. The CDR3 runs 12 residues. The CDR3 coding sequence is TGTGCTAGTGGGCAAACCAGGTTTGAGCAGTACTTC. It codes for CASGQTRFEQYF. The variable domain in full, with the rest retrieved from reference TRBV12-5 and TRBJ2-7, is DARVTQTPRHKVTEMGQEVTMRCQPILGHNTVFWYRQTMMQGLELLAYFRNRAPLDDSGMPKDRFSAEMPDATLATLKIQPSEPRDSAVYFCASGQTRFEQYFGPGTRLTVT.

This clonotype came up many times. The CDR3 spells CASSSILRAGTGSAVPEAFF. CDR3 sequence (DNA): TGTGCCAGCAGCTCCATACTACGAGCCGGGACAGGGAGCGCCGTCCCTGAAGCTTTCTTT. This chain links TRBV7-2 with TRBJ1-1; 9 nucleotides agree with TRBD1. CDR1 is SGHTA, CDR2 FQGNSA, per germline. V lost 4 bases to trimming and J lost 6 bases; unmatched junction nucleotides: 24. This CDR3 has 20 amino acids.

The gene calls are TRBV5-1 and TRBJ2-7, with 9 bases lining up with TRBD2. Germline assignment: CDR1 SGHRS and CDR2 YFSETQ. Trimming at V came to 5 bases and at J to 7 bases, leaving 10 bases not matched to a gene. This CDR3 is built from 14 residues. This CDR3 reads CASRTGTSLEEQYF. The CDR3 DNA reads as TGCGCCAGCAGGACCGGGACTAGCTTGGAGGAGCAGTACTTC.

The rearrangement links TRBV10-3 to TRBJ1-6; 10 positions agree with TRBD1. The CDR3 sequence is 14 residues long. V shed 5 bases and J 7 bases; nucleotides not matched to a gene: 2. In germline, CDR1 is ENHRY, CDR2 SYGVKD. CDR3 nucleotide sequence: TGTGCCATCAGTCCGGGACAGGGGAATTCACCCCTCCACTTT. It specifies CAISPGQGNSPLHF.

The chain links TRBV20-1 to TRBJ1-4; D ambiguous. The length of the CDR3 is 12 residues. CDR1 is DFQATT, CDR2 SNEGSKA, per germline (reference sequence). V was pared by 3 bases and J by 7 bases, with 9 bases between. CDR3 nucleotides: TGCAGTGCTAGCCTCAAGGGTGAAAAACTGTTTTTT. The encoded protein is CSASLKGEKLFF.

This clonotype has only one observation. Here the CDR3 reads CSATGTGGQPQHF. The CDR3 bases are TGCAGCGCTACCGGGACAGGGGGCCAGCCCCAGCATTTT. The chain joins TRBV29-1 to TRBJ1-5; 12 positions match TRBD1. This CDR3 has 13 residues. The trim removed 7 bases at V and 7 bases at J, leaving 5 bases unmatched. Germline CDR1 and CDR2: SQVTM and ANQGSEA.

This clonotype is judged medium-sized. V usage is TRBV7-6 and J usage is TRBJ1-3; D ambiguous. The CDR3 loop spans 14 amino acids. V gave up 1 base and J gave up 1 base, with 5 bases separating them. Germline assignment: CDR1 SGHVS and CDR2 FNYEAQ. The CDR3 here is CASSLVGSGNTIYF. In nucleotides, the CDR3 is TGTGCCAGCAGCTTAGTAGGGTCTGGAAACACCATATATTTT. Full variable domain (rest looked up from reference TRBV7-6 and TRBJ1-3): GAGVSQSPRYKVTKRGQDVALRCDPISGHVSLYWYRQALGQGPEFLTYFNYEAQQDKSGLPNDRFSAERPEGSISTLTIQRTEQRDSAMYRCASSLVGSGNTIYFGEGSWLTVV.

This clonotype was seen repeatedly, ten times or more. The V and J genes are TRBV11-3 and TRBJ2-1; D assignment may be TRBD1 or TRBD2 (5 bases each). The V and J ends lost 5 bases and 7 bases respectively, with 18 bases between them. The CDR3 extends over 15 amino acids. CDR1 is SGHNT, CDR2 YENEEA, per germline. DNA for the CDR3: TGTGCCAGCAGCCCCGGGACCGTCGGGCGTAATGAGCAGTTCTTC. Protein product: CASSPGTVGRNEQFF.

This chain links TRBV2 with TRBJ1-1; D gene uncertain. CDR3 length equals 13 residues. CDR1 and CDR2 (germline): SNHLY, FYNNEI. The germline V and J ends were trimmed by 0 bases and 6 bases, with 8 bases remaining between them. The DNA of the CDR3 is TGTGCCAGCAGTGAAGCGCTTCGGTCTGAAGCTTTCTTT. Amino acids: CASSEALRSEAFF.

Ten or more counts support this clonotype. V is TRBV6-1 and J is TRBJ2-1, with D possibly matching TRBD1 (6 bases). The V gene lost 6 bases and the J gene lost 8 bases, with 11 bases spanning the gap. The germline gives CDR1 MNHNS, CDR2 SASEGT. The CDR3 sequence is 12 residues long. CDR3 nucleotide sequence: TGTGCCAGCAGGTCAGGGGATGATGAGCAGTTCTTC. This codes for CASRSGDDEQFF.

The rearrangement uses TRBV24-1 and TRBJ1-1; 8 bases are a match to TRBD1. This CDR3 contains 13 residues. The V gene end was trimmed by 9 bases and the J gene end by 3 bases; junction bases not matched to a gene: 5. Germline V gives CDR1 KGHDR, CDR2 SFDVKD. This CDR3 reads CATRTGTDTEAFF. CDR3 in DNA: TGTGCCACCCGGACAGGGACCGACACTGAAGCTTTCTTT.

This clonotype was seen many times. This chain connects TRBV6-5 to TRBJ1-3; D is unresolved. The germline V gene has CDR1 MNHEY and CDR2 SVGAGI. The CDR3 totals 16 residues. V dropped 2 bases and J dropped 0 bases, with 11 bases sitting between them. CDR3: CASSYQTGVSGNTIYF. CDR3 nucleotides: TGTGCCAGCAGTTACCAAACCGGGGTCTCTGGAAACACCATATATTTT.

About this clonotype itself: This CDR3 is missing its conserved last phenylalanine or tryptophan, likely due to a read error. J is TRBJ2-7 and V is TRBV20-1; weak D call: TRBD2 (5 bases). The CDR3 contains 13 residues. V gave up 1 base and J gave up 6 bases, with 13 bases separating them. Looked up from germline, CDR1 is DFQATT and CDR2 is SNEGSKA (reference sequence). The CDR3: CSARASGIAEQYC. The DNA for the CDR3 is TGCAGTGCTAGAGCATCCGGGATCGCCGAGCAGTACTGC.

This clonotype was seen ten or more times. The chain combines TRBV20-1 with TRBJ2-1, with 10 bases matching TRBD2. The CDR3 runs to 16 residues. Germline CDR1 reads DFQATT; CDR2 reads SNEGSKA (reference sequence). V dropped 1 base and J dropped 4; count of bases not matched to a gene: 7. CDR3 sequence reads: CSARGSGTSVYNEQFF. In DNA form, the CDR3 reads TGCAGTGCTAGAGGTTCCGGGACTAGCGTATACAATGAGCAGTTCTTC.

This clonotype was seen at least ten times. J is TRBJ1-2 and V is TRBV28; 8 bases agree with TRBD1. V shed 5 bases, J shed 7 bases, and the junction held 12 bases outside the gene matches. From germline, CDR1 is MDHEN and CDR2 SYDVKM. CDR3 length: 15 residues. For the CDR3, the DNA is TGTGCCAGCAGTAGCTACAGGGGGGCCTGGGCTGGCTACACCTTC. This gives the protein CASSSYRGAWAGYTF.

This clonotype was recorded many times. The CDR3 sequence: CASSRRTTEAFF. In DNA, the CDR3 is TGTGCCAGCAGCAGAAGGACCACTGAAGCTTTCTTT. The chain links TRBV28 to TRBJ1-1, with D unclear. This CDR3 region has 12 residues. In germline, CDR1 is MDHEN, CDR2 SYDVKM. V was cut by 6 bases and J by 4 bases, with 9 bases left in between.

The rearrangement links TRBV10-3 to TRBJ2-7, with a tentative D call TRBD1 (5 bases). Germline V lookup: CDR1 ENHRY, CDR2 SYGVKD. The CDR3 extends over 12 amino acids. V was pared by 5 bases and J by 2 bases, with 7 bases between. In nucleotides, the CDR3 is TGTGCCATCAGTTCAGGGACCTACGAGCAGTACTTC. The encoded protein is CAISSGTYEQYF.

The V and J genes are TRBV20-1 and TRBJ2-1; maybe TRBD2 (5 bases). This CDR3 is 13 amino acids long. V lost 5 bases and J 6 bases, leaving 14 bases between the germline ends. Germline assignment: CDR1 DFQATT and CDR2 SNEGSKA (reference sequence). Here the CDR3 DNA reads TGCAGTGCTGGAGGAGTTTTTGTCAATGAGCAGTTCTTC. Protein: CSAGGVFVNEQFF.

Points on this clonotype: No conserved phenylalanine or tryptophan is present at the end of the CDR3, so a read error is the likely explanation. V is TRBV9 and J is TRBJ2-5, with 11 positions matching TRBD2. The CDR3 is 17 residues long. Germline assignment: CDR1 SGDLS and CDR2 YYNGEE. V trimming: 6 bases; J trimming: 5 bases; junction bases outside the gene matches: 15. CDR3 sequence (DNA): TGTGCCAGCACCGTTATGGGGGGGACTAGCGGCGATGAGACCCAGTACCTC. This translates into CASTVMGGTSGDETQYL.

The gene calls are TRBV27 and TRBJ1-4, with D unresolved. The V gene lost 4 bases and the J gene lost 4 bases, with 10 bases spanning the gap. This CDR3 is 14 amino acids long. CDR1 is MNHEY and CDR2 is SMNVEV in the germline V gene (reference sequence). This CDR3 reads CASSSLRGNEKLFF. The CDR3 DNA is TGTGCCAGCAGTTCCCTCCGGGGTAATGAAAAACTGTTTTTT.

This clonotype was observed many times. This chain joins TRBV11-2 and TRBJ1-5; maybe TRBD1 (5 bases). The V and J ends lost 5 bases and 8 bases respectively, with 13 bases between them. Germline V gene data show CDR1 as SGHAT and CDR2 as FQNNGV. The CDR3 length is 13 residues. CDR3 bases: TGTGCCAGCAGCCCGGGGGTTCGGGAGCCCCAGCATTTT. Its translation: CASSPGVREPQHF.

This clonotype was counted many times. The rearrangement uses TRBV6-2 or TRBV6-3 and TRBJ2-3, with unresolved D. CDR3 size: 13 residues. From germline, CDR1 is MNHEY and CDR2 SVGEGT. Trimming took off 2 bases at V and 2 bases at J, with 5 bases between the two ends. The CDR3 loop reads CASSYVPTDTQYF. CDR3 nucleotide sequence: TGTGCCAGCAGTTACGTCCCCACAGATACGCAGTATTTT.

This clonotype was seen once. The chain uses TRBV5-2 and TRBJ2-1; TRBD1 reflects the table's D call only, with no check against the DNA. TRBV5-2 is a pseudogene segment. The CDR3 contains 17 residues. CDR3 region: CASKSVTRRGPNNEQFF. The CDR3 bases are TGTGCCAGCAAAAGTGTAACCCGGCGGGGACCTAACAATGAGCAGTTCTTC.

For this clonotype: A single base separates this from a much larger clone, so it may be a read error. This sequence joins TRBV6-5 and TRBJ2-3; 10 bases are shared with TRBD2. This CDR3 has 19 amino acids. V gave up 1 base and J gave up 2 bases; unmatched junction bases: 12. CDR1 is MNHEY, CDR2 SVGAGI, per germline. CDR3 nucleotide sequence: TGTGCCAGCAGTTACTTGTTAACTAGCGGGATAGAAAACACAGATACGCAGTATTTT. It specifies CASSYLLTSGIENTDTQYF.

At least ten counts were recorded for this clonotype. The CDR3 protein is CASRLRRSGELFF. The CDR3 DNA follows: TGTGCCAGCAGACTCCGGAGGTCCGGGGAGCTGTTTTTT. This sequence joins TRBV6-5 and TRBJ2-2; D is perhaps TRBD2 (5 bases). Germline-derived CDR1 and CDR2 are MNHEY and SVGAGI. The V gene lost 6 bases and the J gene lost 6 bases, with 11 bases spanning the gap. CDR3 length equals 13 residues.

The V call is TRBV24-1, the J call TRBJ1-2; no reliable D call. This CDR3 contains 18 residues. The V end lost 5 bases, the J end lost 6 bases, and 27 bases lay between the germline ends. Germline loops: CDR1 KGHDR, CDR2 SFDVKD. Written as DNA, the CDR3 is TGTGCCACCAGTGCCCTGAGGGAGCTAGCGGGAGGTAGGAATGGCTACACCTTC. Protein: CATSALRELAGGRNGYTF.

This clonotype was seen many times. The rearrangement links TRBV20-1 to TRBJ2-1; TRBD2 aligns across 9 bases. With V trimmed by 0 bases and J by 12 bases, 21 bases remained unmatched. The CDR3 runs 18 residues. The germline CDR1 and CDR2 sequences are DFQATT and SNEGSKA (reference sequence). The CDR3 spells CSARETLALAGEVPMQFF. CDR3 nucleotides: TGCAGTGCTAGAGAGACACTGGCATTAGCGGGAGAGGTACCTATGCAGTTCTTC.

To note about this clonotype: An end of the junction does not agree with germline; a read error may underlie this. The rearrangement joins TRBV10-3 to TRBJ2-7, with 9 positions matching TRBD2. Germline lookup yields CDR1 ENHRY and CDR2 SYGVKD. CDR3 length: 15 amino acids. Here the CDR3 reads CAIRESAGGRHEQYF. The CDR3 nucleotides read TGTGCCATCAGGGAGTCTGCGGGAGGGCGCCACGAGCAGTACTTC.

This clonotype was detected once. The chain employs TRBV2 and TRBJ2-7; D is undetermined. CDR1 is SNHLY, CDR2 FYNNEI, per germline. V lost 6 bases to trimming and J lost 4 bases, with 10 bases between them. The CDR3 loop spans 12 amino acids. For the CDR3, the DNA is TGTGCCAGCAGGACCGGGTGGTACGAGCAGTACTTC. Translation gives CASRTGWYEQYF.

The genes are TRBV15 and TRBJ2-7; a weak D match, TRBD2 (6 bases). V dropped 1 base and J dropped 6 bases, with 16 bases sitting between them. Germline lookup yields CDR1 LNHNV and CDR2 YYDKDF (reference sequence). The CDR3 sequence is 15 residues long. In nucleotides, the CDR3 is TGTGCCACCAGCAGAGGCGGTGGGACTGGTCGCGAGCAGTACTTC. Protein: CATSRGGGTGREQYF.

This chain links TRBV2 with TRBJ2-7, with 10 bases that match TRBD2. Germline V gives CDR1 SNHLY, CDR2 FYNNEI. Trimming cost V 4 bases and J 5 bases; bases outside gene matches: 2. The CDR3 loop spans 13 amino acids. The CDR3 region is CASSGTSGHEQYF. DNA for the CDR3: TGTGCCAGCAGTGGGACTAGCGGCCACGAGCAGTACTTC.

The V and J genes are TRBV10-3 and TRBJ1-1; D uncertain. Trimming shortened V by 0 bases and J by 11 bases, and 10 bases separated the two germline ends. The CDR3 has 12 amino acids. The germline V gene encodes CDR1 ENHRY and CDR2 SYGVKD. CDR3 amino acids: CAISESFSLAFF. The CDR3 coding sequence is TGTGCCATCAGTGAGTCGTTTAGCTTGGCTTTCTTT.